A single sample gave rise to the 3 T cell receptor beta chains below, sequenced in a study of radiotherapy plus CTLA-4 blockade in lung cancer. Data came from immunoSEQ multiplex PCR; TCRdb stores just in-frame clones and leaves some out. The sample lists about 36,000 clones; around 77% were seen once. This sample comprised peripheral blood, obtained from a patient treated with radiotherapy plus ipilimumab. These receptors originate from a human donor with non-small cell lung cancer who had stable disease on radiotherapy plus ipilimumab.

The chain employs TRBV7-9 and TRBJ1-2, with D hard to call. The CDR3 totals 15 residues. V was clipped by 0 bases and J by 7 bases, with 15 bases between them. The germline gives CDR1 SEHNR, CDR2 FQNEAQ (reference sequence). The CDR3 nucleotides read TGTGCCAGCAGCTTAGCGGAGTACCGCATCTCTGGCTACACCTTC. Residues: CASSLAEYRISGYTF.

This chain joins TRBV6-4 and TRBJ1-2, with D perhaps TRBD1 (6 bases). The CDR3 covers 14 residues. With 5 bases removed from V and 2 bases from J, the gap between germline ends came to 12 bases. The germline gives CDR1 MRHNA, CDR2 SNTAGT. The CDR3 protein is CASSRTAENYGYTF. The CDR3 DNA reads TGTGCCAGCAGTAGGACAGCCGAAAACTATGGCTACACCTTC.

V gene TRBV11-3 combines with J gene TRBJ2-7; D is possibly TRBD1 (6 bases). V shed 5 bases and J shed 2 bases, with 13 bases lying between them. The CDR3 is 14 residues long. The germline gives CDR1 SGHNT, CDR2 YENEEA. CDR3 loop: CASSAHRDPYEQYF. DNA of the CDR3: TGTGCCAGCAGCGCCCACAGGGATCCCTACGAGCAGTACTTC.